These 32 T cell receptor beta chains were sequenced from one sample in a study of T-cell memory formation after mild COVID-19. One entry per CDR3 protein, called by TCRdb with MiXCR from the 5' RACE reads. The data show about 340,000 distinct CDR3 sequences, about 16% seen once. Sequences were obtained from PBMCs or a T cell subset sorted from them (not recorded which). The receptors were gathered from a man between 18 and 29 years old who had mild COVID-19 (a few samples of this study predate the infection). Cell type and time point are not known.

The V and J genes are TRBV5-6 and TRBJ2-7; D might be TRBD1 or TRBD2, each matching 5 bases. The CDR3 is 13 residues long. V was clipped by 4 bases and J by 2 bases, with 10 bases between them. From germline, CDR1 is SGHDT and CDR2 YYEEEE. The CDR3: CASSLRGPYEQYF. The CDR3, as DNA: TGTGCCAGCAGCCTCCGGGGCCCCTACGAGCAGTACTTC.

This clonotype has just a few counts. V usage is TRBV3-1 and J usage is TRBJ2-4; 7 bases align to TRBD1. Germline trimming cut 0 bases from V and 4 bases from J; bases unmatched to any gene: 15. Germline values: CDR1 LGHDT, CDR2 YNNKEL (reference sequence). The CDR3 runs 19 residues. Written as DNA, the CDR3 is TGTGCCAGCAGCCAAGAATTCCTTTGGGCCGGGACAGAAAAAAACATTCAGTACTTC. It yields the protein CASSQEFLWAGTEKNIQYF.

The J gene is TRBJ1-5, the V gene TRBV12-3 or TRBV12-4; D is ambiguous. CDR3 length equals 14 residues. The V gene lost 5 bases and the J gene lost 3 bases, with 11 bases spanning the gap. Here the CDR3 DNA reads TGTGCCAGCAGTGAATGGGGTATCAATCAGCCCCAGCATTTT. This translates into CASSEWGINQPQHF.

This clonotype appeared a few times. The chain joins TRBV10-3 to TRBJ2-4; D is unresolved. Deletions cut 0 bases from V and 2 bases from J, with 11 bases between. The CDR3 sequence is 16 residues long. Germline V gives CDR1 ENHRY, CDR2 SYGVKD. This CDR3 is CAISESIGTTKNIQYF. CDR3 DNA sequence: TGTGCCATCAGTGAGTCGATTGGCACTACCAAAAACATTCAGTACTTC.

This clonotype has more than one count but fewer than ten. The chain is built from TRBV11-3 and TRBJ2-3, with D possibly matching TRBD2 (7 bases). This CDR3 is built from 21 residues. Per the germline V gene, CDR1 is SGHNT and CDR2 is YENEEA. Between the trimmed V and J ends, which lost 1 base and 5 bases, there was a span of 31 bases. This CDR3 reads CASSLGRREVYGGPSLDTQYF. CDR3 nucleotides: TGTGCCAGCAGCTTAGGGCGCAGGGAGGTCTACGGGGGGCCTTCCTTAGATACGCAGTATTTT.

This chain joins TRBV4-1 and TRBJ2-3; D not resolved. Germline-derived CDR1 and CDR2 are MGHRA and YSYEKL. The CDR3 covers 13 residues. Trimming took off 4 bases at V and 7 bases at J, with 12 bases between the two ends. CDR3 sequence reads: CASSPVGKNTQYF. The CDR3 DNA reads as TGCGCCAGCAGCCCAGTTGGAAAAAATACGCAGTATTTT.

This clonotype came up a few times. V is TRBV7-2 and J is TRBJ2-5; TRBD1 agrees at 8 bases. V was pared by 7 bases and J by 5 bases, with 6 bases of the junction left unmatched. This CDR3 is 13 amino acids long. Germline CDR1 reads SGHTA; CDR2 reads FQGNSA. The CDR3 region has the DNA TGTGCCAGCACCCGGGACAGGCGCGAGACCCAGTACTTC. It codes for CASTRDRRETQYF.

This rearrangement joins TRBV27 to TRBJ2-7, with 7 bases fitting TRBD1. Looked up from germline, CDR1 is MNHEY and CDR2 is SMNVEV (reference sequence). There are 14 residues in the CDR3. V shed 0 bases, J shed 4 bases, and the junction held 3 bases outside the gene matches. CDR3 nucleotides: TGTGCCAGCAGTTTATCGGCAGGGGGTTACGAGCAGTACTTC. This gives the protein CASSLSAGGYEQYF.

This clonotype was counted ten times or more. V and J are TRBV7-6 and TRBJ2-1; a possible D gene is TRBD1 (6 bases). Germline V gene sequence: CDR1 SGHVS, CDR2 FNYEAQ. V was clipped by 5 bases and J by 1 base, with 15 bases between them. The CDR3 extends over 16 amino acids. Here the CDR3 DNA reads TGTGCCAGCAGCCCTCAAGGGGGTTCGTCCTACAATGAGCAGTTCTTC. This sequence encodes CASSPQGGSSYNEQFF.

Many counts were recorded for this clonotype. The rearrangement joins TRBV12-3 or TRBV12-4 to TRBJ2-3, with D tentatively TRBD2 (6 bases). Trimming took 5 bases from V and 6 from J, leaving 18 bases between them. The CDR3 has 15 amino acids. The CDR3 DNA follows: TGTGCCAGCAGTGGGGGGACCGTCGCGTACGATACGCAGTATTTT. This sequence encodes CASSGGTVAYDTQYF.

This chain joins TRBV5-1 and TRBJ2-7; D is perhaps TRBD1 (7 bases). The V end was cut by 0 bases, the J end by 6 bases, with 16 bases between. The CDR3 loop spans 15 amino acids. Germline CDR1 and CDR2: SGHRS and YFSETQ. The CDR3 DNA reads as TGCGCCAGCAGCTTGGGGCAGGGGGGCTTCGGCGAGCAGTACTTC. Translated, it gives CASSLGQGGFGEQYF. The complete variable domain, with remaining parts taken from reference TRBV5-1 and TRBJ2-7, reads KAGVTQTPRYLIKTRGQQVTLSCSPISGHRSVSWYQQTPGQGLQFLFEYFSETQRNKGNFPGRFSGRQFSNSRSEMNVSTLELGDSALYLCASSLGQGGFGEQYFGPGTRLTVT.

V is TRBV7-9 and J is TRBJ2-3; D is unresolved. The CDR3 consists of 15 residues. V shed 3 bases and J shed 2 bases, with 12 bases lying between them. Germline CDR1 SEHNR, CDR2 FQNEAQ (reference sequence). CDR3 nucleotides: TGTGCCAGCAGCTTGGTGGTTGGGGTCACAGATACGCAGTATTTT. Translation gives CASSLVVGVTDTQYF.

The V call is TRBV24-1, the J call TRBJ2-3, with D maybe TRBD2 (5 bases). Germline V gives CDR1 KGHDR, CDR2 SFDVKD. V dropped 0 bases and J dropped 5 bases, with 11 bases sitting between them. This CDR3 region has 15 residues. As DNA, the CDR3 is TGTGCCACCAGTGATTTGCGAGGGAGCGGAGATACGCAGTATTTT. Translation: CATSDLRGSGDTQYF.

Here the CDR3 reads CAISLSGQGAYGYTF. The CDR3 DNA reads as TGTGCCATCAGCCTCTCAGGACAGGGGGCTTATGGCTACACCTTC. V is TRBV10-3 and J is TRBJ1-2; TRBD1 matches 11 bases. The trim removed 6 bases at V and 5 bases at J, leaving 8 bases unmatched. This CDR3 contains 15 residues. In germline, CDR1 is ENHRY, CDR2 SYGVKD.

This chain links TRBV5-1 with TRBJ2-5; 8 bases align to TRBD1. The CDR3 totals 15 residues. Germline V gene data show CDR1 as SGHRS and CDR2 as YFSETQ. V was clipped by 0 bases and J by 5 bases; unmatched bases: 6. CDR3 nucleotide sequence: TGCGCCAGCAGCTTGGAGCAGGGGGCGTGGGAGACCCAGTACTTC. Its protein product is CASSLEQGAWETQYF.

The rearrangement joins TRBV2 to TRBJ2-2; D may match TRBD1 or TRBD2 (6 bases each). The ends were cut back, 7 bases at V and 5 bases at J, with 17 bases in the middle. CDR3 length: 15 amino acids. CDR1 is SNHLY, CDR2 FYNNEI, per germline. The CDR3 region has the DNA TGTGCCAGCACTCCAAGGGGGGTTCGGACCGGGGAGCTGTTTTTT. Its protein product is CASTPRGVRTGELFF.

This clonotype was found many times. The chain is built from TRBV7-9 and TRBJ1-1, with D hard to call. The CDR3 covers 12 residues. CDR1 SEHNR and CDR2 FQNEAQ come from the germline V gene (reference sequence). V shed 6 bases and J shed 5 bases, with 10 bases lying between them. CDR3 region: CASSSGGTEAFF. In DNA, the CDR3 is TGTGCCAGCAGTTCTGGAGGGACTGAAGCTTTCTTT.

This clonotype has just a few counts. The chain has TRBV5-5 and TRBJ2-3, with D uncertain. V lost 3 bases, J lost 1 base, and 12 bases lay in between. Per the germline V gene, CDR1 is SGHKS and CDR2 is YYEKEE (reference sequence). The CDR3 covers 15 residues. The CDR3 sequence: CASSSGSQRTDTQYF. The CDR3 DNA sequence: TGTGCCAGCAGCTCCGGTTCCCAACGCACAGATACGCAGTATTTT. The complete variable domain, with remaining parts taken from reference TRBV5-5 and TRBJ2-3, reads DAGVTQSPTHLIKTRGQQVTLRCSPISGHKSVSWYQQVLGQGPQFIFQYYEKEERGRGNFPDRFSARQFPNYSSELNVNALLLGDSALYLCASSSGSQRTDTQYFGPGTRLTVL.

The J gene is TRBJ2-5, the V gene TRBV6-1, with 10 positions matching TRBD2. In germline, CDR1 is MNHNS, CDR2 SASEGT. The CDR3 contains 15 residues. Germline trimming cut 4 bases from V and 5 bases from J; bases unmatched to any gene: 7. CDR3 region: CASSAAGGAPETQYF. CDR3 DNA: TGTGCCAGCAGTGCAGCGGGGGGGGCGCCGGAGACCCAGTACTTC.

The chain couples TRBV20-1 to TRBJ2-5; 12 positions agree with TRBD2. The germline V gene has CDR1 DFQATT and CDR2 SNEGSKA (reference sequence). V shed 3 bases, J shed 5 bases, and the junction held 7 bases outside the gene matches. The CDR3 runs to 15 residues. CDR3 DNA: TGCAGTGCTAGTCTTCTAGCGGGGGGGCTTGAGACCCAGTACTTC. This sequence encodes CSASLLAGGLETQYF.

This clonotype showed up just a few times. This chain connects TRBV3-1 to TRBJ1-2; D is uncertain. This CDR3 is built from 12 residues. V was cut by 4 bases and J by 5 bases, with 8 bases left in between. Germline CDR1 LGHDT, CDR2 YNNKEL (reference sequence). The CDR3 loop reads CASSLDKYGYTF. CDR3 nucleotide sequence: TGTGCCAGCAGCCTCGACAAGTATGGCTACACCTTC. Supplemented by reference TRBV3-1 and TRBJ1-2, the full variable domain reads DTAVSQTPKYLVTQMGNDKSIKCEQNLGHDTMYWYKQDSKKFLKIMFSYNNKELIINETVPNRFSPKSPDKAHLNLHINSLELGDSAVYFCASSLDKYGYTFGSGTRLTVV.

There are a few counts of this clonotype. The chain is built from TRBV4-3 and TRBJ2-5; D is perhaps TRBD1 or TRBD2 (5 bases each). The CDR3 sequence is 15 residues long. V lost 4 bases to trimming and J lost 4 bases, with 16 bases between them. CDR1 is LGHNA, CDR2 YSLEER, per germline. The CDR3 loop is CASSRDLRGRETQYF. The CDR3 DNA reads as TGCGCCAGCAGCCGAGATCTCCGGGGCCGAGAGACCCAGTACTTC.

Notes on this clonotype: A read error may explain this, as a much larger clone is one base away. J is TRBJ2-3 and V is TRBV9, with D perhaps TRBD2 (6 bases). Per the germline V gene, CDR1 is SGDLS and CDR2 is YYNGEE. Deletions cut 0 bases from V and 4 bases from J, with 15 bases between. This CDR3 region has 16 residues. The CDR3 nucleotides are TGTGCCAGCAGCGTAGACCCTAGCTGGGGGGCAGATACGCAGTATTTT. Amino acid sequence: CASSVDPSWGADTQYF.

This clonotype has just a few counts. The chain employs TRBV10-2 and TRBJ1-3; unclear D gene. CDR3 length: 14 residues. The V and J ends lost 3 bases and 4 bases respectively, with 10 bases between them. Germline V lookup: CDR1 WSHSY, CDR2 SAAADI. The CDR3: CASSEPAPGNTIYF. The CDR3 bases are TGCGCCAGCAGTGAACCGGCACCCGGAAACACCATATATTTT.

This chain links TRBV6-5 with TRBJ2-1; 8 nucleotides match TRBD1. This CDR3 is built from 14 residues. CDR1 is MNHEY and CDR2 is SVGAGI in the germline V gene. V was pared by 3 bases and J by 7 bases, with 5 bases of the junction left unmatched. The CDR3, as DNA: TGTGCCAGCAGTTATTGGACAGGGCGAAATGAGCAGTTCTTC. This gives the protein CASSYWTGRNEQFF.

This chain links TRBV20-1 with TRBJ2-1; D is unresolved. This CDR3 region has 10 residues. V was cut by 3 bases and J by 9 bases, with 6 bases left in between. Germline V gene lookup returns CDR1 DFQATT and CDR2 SNEGSKA (reference sequence). CDR3 region: CSASGIEQFF. CDR3 sequence (DNA): TGCAGTGCTAGTGGGATTGAGCAGTTCTTC.

This clonotype was found many times. The chain links TRBV20-1 to TRBJ2-1; tentatively, D is TRBD2 (6 bases). The germline gives CDR1 DFQATT, CDR2 SNEGSKA (reference sequence). CDR3 size: 16 residues. Trimming left V 0 bases short and J 8 bases short, with 20 bases between. CDR3 DNA: TGCAGTGCTAGAGATAGAGCTAGCGCTGGGTGGTATGAGCAGTTCTTC. It translates to CSARDRASAGWYEQFF.

The chain uses TRBV5-5 and TRBJ2-5, with D tentatively TRBD1 (6 bases). CDR1 and CDR2 (germline): SGHKS, YYEKEE (reference sequence). This CDR3 comprises 14 residues. V dropped 3 bases and J dropped 5 bases, with 14 bases sitting between them. CDR3 protein: CASSWEGGRETQYF. Here the CDR3 DNA reads TGTGCCAGCAGCTGGGAAGGGGGTCGGGAGACCCAGTACTTC. Complete variable domain (other parts from reference TRBV5-5 and TRBJ2-5): DAGVTQSPTHLIKTRGQQVTLRCSPISGHKSVSWYQQVLGQGPQFIFQYYEKEERGRGNFPDRFSARQFPNYSSELNVNALLLGDSALYLCASSWEGGRETQYFGPGTRLLVL.

In its sample, this clonotype was seen a few times. This sequence joins TRBV4-3 and TRBJ2-7; D could derive from TRBD1 or TRBD2 (5 bases each). The germline V and J ends were trimmed by 4 bases and 7 bases, with 17 bases remaining between them. The CDR3 is made up of 14 amino acids. The germline gives CDR1 LGHNA, CDR2 YSLEER. The CDR3 spells CASSRSWDGREQYF. In DNA form, the CDR3 reads TGCGCCAGCAGCCGGTCTTGGGACGGCCGGGAGCAGTACTTC.

In regard to this clonotype: The junction differs from germline at one of its ends, possibly a read error. The chain links TRBV7-2 to TRBJ1-1; possible D gene TRBD1, 5 bases. The length of the CDR3 is 15 residues. The germline CDR1 and CDR2 sequences are SGHTA and FQGNSA. CDR3 coding DNA: TGTGCCAGCAGCCTAGCGGGACCCATGAACACTGAAGCTTTCTTT. Translation: CASSLAGPMNTEAFF.

The chain is built from TRBV13 and TRBJ1-3; 7 bases map to TRBD1. This CDR3 is 14 amino acids long. CDR1 is PRHDT and CDR2 is FYEKMQ in the germline V gene (reference sequence). Trimming cost V 10 bases and J 1 base; bases outside gene matches: 7. The CDR3 reads CATRTGYSGNTIYF. The CDR3 nucleotides read TGTGCCACCAGGACAGGCTATTCTGGAAACACCATATATTTT. Full variable domain (missing parts from reference TRBV13 and TRBJ1-3): AAGVIQSPRHLIKEKRETATLKCYPIPRHDTVYWYQQGPGQDPQFLISFYEKMQSDKGSIPDRFSAQQFSDYHSELNMSSLELGDSALYFCATRTGYSGNTIYFGEGSWLTVV.

This clonotype was counted ten times or more. At one end, the junction sequence differs from germline, possibly due to a read error. V is TRBV5-1 and J is TRBJ2-7; TRBD1 agrees at 7 bases. This CDR3 is built from 13 residues. Germline CDR1 reads SGHRS; CDR2 reads YFSETQ. The DNA of the CDR3 is TGTGCCAGCAGCCCGGGACAGACCTACGAGCAGTACTTC. This sequence encodes CASSPGQTYEQYF.